This T cell receptor (beta chain) was captured in a study of OX40 agonist ivuxolimab in advanced cancers. Overall study context: Clinicians treated patients with ivuxolimab, an agonistic anti-OX40 (CD134) antibody. A history of anti-PD-1, anti-PD-L1 or anti-CTLA-4 therapy was acceptable, and approximately 39% had some.

V shed 5 bases and J shed 1 base, with 14 bases lying between them. Germline CDR1 and CDR2: SEHNR and FQNEAQ (reference sequence). CDR3 length: 15 amino acids. Exclusion applied to patients with autoimmune disease history or systemic immunosuppression. Profiled with immunoSEQ multiplex PCR; TCRdb holds only in-frame clones, not every one. The sample lists about 72,000 clones, 75% to 90% seen once, with around 10% in the top ten. Remarks on this clone: What it binds is unknown.

Study conclusions and caveats: Partial responders dosed at 0.1-3.0 mg/kg displayed clonal expansion ranking among the lowest.

The chain is built from TRBV7-9 and TRBJ2-5; possibly TRBD2 for D (5 bases). The sample was CD4+ or CD8+ T cells sorted from blood, taken in a trial of the OX40 agonist ivuxolimab. The clonotype comes from an adult with an advanced solid tumor such as melanoma, head and neck, liver or kidney cancer. CDR3: CASSAGGAGQETQYF. The CDR3 nucleotides are TGTGCCAGCAGCGCGGGCGGCGCCGGCCAAGAGACCCAGTACTTC.